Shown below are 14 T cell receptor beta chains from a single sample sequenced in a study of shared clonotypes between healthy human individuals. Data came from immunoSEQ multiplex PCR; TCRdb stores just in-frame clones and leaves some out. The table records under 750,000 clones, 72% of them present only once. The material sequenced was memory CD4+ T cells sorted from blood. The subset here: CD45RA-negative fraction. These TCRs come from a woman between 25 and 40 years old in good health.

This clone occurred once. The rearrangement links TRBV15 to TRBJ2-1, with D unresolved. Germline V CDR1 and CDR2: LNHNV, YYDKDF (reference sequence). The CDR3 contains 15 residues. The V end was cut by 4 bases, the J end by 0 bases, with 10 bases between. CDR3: CATSIRLNSYNEQFF. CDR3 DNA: TGTGCCACCAGCATTCGGTTGAACTCCTACAATGAGCAGTTCTTC.

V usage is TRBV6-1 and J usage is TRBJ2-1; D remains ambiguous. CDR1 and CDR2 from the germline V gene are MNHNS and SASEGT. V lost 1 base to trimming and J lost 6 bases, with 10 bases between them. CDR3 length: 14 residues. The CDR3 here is CASSEVSNSNEQFF. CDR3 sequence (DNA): TGTGCCAGCAGTGAAGTTTCTAACAGCAATGAGCAGTTCTTC.

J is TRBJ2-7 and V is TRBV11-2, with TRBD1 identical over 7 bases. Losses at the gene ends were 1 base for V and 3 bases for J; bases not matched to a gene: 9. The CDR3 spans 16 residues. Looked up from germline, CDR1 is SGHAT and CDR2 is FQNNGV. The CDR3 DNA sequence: TGTGCCAGCAGCTTAGCCCTACAGGGGATCGTCTACGAGCAGTACTTC. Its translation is CASSLALQGIVYEQYF.

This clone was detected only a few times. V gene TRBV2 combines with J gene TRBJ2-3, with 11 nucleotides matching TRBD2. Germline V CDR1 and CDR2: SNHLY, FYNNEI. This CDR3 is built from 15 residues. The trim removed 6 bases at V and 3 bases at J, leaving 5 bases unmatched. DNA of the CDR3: TGTGCCAGCAGCACACTAGCGGGAGTTACAGATACGCAGTATTTT. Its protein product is CASSTLAGVTDTQYF.

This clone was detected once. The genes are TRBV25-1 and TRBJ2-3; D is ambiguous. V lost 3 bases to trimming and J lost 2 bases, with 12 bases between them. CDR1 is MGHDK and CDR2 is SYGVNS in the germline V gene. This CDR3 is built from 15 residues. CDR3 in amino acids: CASSDGSWYTDTQYF. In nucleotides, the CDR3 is TGTGCCAGCAGTGATGGAAGTTGGTACACAGATACGCAGTATTTT.

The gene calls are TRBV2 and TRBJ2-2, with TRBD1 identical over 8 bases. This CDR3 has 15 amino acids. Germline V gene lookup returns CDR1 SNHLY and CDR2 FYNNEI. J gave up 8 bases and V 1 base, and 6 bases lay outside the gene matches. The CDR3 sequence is CASSEGTGFLGELFF. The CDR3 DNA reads TGTGCCAGCAGTGAAGGGACAGGGTTTCTGGGGGAGCTGTTTTTT.

CDR3 in amino acids: CASSSLATGLNEKLFF. For the CDR3, the DNA is TGTGCCAGCAGTTCACTAGCGACAGGACTTAATGAAAAACTGTTTTTT. The genes are TRBV27 and TRBJ1-4; the D gene is possibly TRBD1 (6 bases). Germline CDR1 and CDR2: MNHEY and SMNVEV (reference sequence). The CDR3 contains 16 residues. With 4 bases removed from V and 4 bases from J, the gap between germline ends came to 16 bases.

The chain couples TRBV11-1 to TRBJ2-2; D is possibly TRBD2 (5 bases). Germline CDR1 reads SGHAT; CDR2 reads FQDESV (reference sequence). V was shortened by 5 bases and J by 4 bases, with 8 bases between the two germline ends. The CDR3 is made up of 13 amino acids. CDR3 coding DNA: TGTGCCAGCAGCCAGCGGTTCACCGGGGAGCTGTTTTTT. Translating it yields CASSQRFTGELFF.

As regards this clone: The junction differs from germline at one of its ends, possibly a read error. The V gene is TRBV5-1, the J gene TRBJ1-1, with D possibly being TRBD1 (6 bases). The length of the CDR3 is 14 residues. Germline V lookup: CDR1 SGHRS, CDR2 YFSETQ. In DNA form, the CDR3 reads TGCGCCAGCAGTTTGGGGGCGGATTACACTGAAGCTTTCTTT. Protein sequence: CASSLGADYTEAFF.

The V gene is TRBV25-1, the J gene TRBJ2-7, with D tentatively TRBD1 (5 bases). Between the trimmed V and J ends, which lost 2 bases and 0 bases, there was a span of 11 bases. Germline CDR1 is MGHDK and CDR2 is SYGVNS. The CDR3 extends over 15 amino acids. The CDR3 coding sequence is TGTGCCAGCAGTGAACAAGGACACCGCTCCTACGAGCAGTACTTC. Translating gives CASSEQGHRSYEQYF.

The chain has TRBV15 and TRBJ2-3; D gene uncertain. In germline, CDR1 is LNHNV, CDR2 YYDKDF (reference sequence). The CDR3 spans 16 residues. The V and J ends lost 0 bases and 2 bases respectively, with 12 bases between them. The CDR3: CATSRDLSEVTDTQYF. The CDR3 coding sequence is TGTGCCACCAGCAGAGATCTAAGTGAGGTCACAGATACGCAGTATTTT.

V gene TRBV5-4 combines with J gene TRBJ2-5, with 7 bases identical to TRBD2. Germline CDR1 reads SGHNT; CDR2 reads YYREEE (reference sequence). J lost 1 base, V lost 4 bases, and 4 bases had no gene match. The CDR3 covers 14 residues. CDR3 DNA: TGTGCCAGCAGCACTGGGACTACCCAAGAGACCCAGTACTTC. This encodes CASSTGTTQETQYF. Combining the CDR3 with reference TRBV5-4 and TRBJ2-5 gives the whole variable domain ETGVTQSPTHLIKTRGQQVTLRCSSQSGHNTVSWYQQALGQGPQFIFQYYREEENGRGNFPPRFSGLQFPNYSSELNVNALELDDSALYLCASSTGTTQETQYFGPGTRLLVL.

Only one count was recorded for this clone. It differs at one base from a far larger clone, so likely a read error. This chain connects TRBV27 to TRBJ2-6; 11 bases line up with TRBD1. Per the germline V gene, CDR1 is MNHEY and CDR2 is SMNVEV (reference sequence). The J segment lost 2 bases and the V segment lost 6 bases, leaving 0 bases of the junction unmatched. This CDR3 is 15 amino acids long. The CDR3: CASRDRGPGANVLTF. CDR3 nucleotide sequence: TGTGCCAGCAGGGACAGGGGGCCTGGGGCCAACGTCCTGACTTTC.

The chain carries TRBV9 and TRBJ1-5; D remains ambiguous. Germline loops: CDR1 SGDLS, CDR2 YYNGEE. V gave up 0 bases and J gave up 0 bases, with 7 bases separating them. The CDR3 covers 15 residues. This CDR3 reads CASSVGEGSNQPQHF. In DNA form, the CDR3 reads TGTGCCAGCAGCGTAGGGGAGGGTAGCAATCAGCCCCAGCATTTT. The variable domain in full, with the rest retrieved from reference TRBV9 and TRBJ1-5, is DSGVTQTPKHLITATGQRVTLRCSPRSGDLSVYWYQQSLDQGLQFLIQYYNGEERAKGNILERFSAQQFPDLHSELNLSSLELGDSALYFCASSVGEGSNQPQHFGDGTRLSIL.